These 28 T cell receptor beta chains originate from one sample sequenced in a study of response to subunit inactivated influenza vaccine. TCRdb analysed the RT-PCR reads with MiXCR anew, one entry per CDR3 protein. The table shows about 780,000 distinct CDR3 sequences, with under 20% occurring only once. The sequenced sample was PBMCs from blood, obtained 4 to 6 days after vaccination. These TCRs come from a man aged 45 to 65 who received an inactivated influenza vaccine.

CDR3 in amino acids: CASSVATSGRGNEQFF. The CDR3 DNA reads TGTGCCAGCAGCGTAGCTACTAGCGGGAGGGGGAATGAGCAGTTCTTC. The rearrangement links TRBV9 to TRBJ2-1; 13 bases are a match to TRBD2. This CDR3 has 16 residues. The V segment lost 0 bases and the J segment 7 bases; nucleotides outside the gene matches: 4. In germline, CDR1 is SGDLS, CDR2 YYNGEE.

This clonotype was detected a few times. The chain is built from TRBV7-9 and TRBJ2-1; D gene ambiguous. The germline gives CDR1 SEHNR, CDR2 FQNEAQ (reference sequence). The V and J ends lost 5 bases and 4 bases respectively, with 15 bases between them. The CDR3 length is 15 residues. CDR3 region: CASSPHDWVYNEQFF. In DNA, the CDR3 is TGTGCCAGCAGCCCACACGATTGGGTTTACAATGAGCAGTTCTTC.

In this sample, this clonotype turned up a few times. This chain links TRBV7-2 with TRBJ2-3, with TRBD1 matching 7 bases. The germline V gene encodes CDR1 SGHTA and CDR2 FQGNSA. CDR3 length: 17 amino acids. The trim removed 1 base at V and 3 bases at J, leaving 10 bases unmatched. CDR3 in amino acids: CASSLGANRGTTDTQYF. CDR3 nucleotide sequence: TGTGCCAGCAGCTTAGGGGCCAACAGGGGTACTACAGATACGCAGTATTTT.

The chain carries TRBV27 and TRBJ2-3, with 12 bases fitting TRBD2. After removal of 5 bases from V and 6 bases from J, the junction contained 9 bases not matched to a gene. Germline values: CDR1 MNHEY, CDR2 SMNVEV (reference sequence). The CDR3 has 16 residues. DNA for the CDR3: TGTGCCAGCAGTCCGTCTAGCGGGGGGGCCGATGATACGCAGTATTTT. Encoded protein: CASSPSSGGADDTQYF.

Only a few counts were recorded for this clonotype. This rearrangement joins TRBV7-2 to TRBJ1-6; no clear D gene. This CDR3 contains 12 residues. V was clipped by 5 bases and J by 11 bases, with 10 bases between them. From germline, CDR1 is SGHTA and CDR2 FQGNSA. The CDR3 reads CASSQFWAPLHF. Here the CDR3 DNA reads TGTGCCAGCAGCCAATTTTGGGCACCCCTCCACTTT.

The genes are TRBV6-2 or TRBV6-3 and TRBJ2-7; weak D call: TRBD2 (6 bases). Per germline, CDR1 MNHEY and CDR2 SVGEGT. CDR3 length equals 17 residues. V lost 3 bases and J 2 bases, leaving 20 bases between the germline ends. Here the CDR3 DNA reads TGTGCCAGCAGTTATTCGCTTTGGGGGAGGAACGCCTACGAGCAGTACTTC. Amino acids: CASSYSLWGRNAYEQYF.

The chain uses TRBV7-9 and TRBJ2-3; 12 positions match TRBD1. This CDR3 is 16 amino acids long. CDR1 is SEHNR and CDR2 is FQNEAQ in the germline V gene (reference sequence). After removal of 4 bases from V and 8 bases from J, the junction contained 10 bases not matched to a gene. CDR3 DNA sequence: TGTGCCAGCAGCTGGCCGGGACAGGGGGCCCCCGGTACGCAGTATTTT. It specifies CASSWPGQGAPGTQYF.

The chain has TRBV7-2 and TRBJ1-1; D unclear. Germline V CDR1 and CDR2: SGHTA, FQGNSA. The CDR3 is 15 residues long. V was shortened by 0 bases and J by 8 bases, with 16 bases between the two germline ends. The CDR3 loop reads CASSLAPLGATEAFF. The CDR3 bases are TGTGCCAGCAGCTTAGCGCCCCTGGGTGCAACCGAAGCTTTCTTT.

The rearrangement uses TRBV29-1 and TRBJ2-5; 8 bases match TRBD1. V lost 7 bases, J lost 0 bases, and 1 base stayed unmatched. The CDR3 has 12 amino acids. Germline loops: CDR1 SQVTM, CDR2 ANQGSEA. The CDR3 DNA is TGCAGCGGGACAGGGCACCAAGAGACCCAGTACTTC. This encodes CSGTGHQETQYF. Filled out from reference TRBV29-1 and TRBJ2-5, the complete variable domain reads SAVISQKPSRDICQRGTSLTIQCQVDSQVTMMFWYRQQPGQSLTLIATANQGSEATYESGFVIDKFPISRPNLTFSTLTVSNMSPEDSSIYLCSGTGHQETQYFGPGTRLLVL.

V usage is TRBV29-1 and J usage is TRBJ2-5, with 9 bases fitting TRBD2. V gave up 2 bases and J gave up 7 bases; unmatched junction bases: 11. The CDR3 loop spans 15 amino acids. The germline V gene encodes CDR1 SQVTM and CDR2 ANQGSEA. The CDR3 loop is CSVEPSGLAEGTQYF. CDR3 coding DNA: TGCAGCGTTGAACCCTCGGGACTAGCAGAGGGGACCCAGTACTTC.

The V call is TRBV6-2 or TRBV6-3, the J call TRBJ2-3; D perhaps matches TRBD2 (6 bases). The length of the CDR3 is 15 residues. Germline V lookup: CDR1 MNHEY, CDR2 SVGEGT. Trimming took 3 bases from V and 1 from J, leaving 11 bases between them. For the CDR3, the DNA is TGTGCCAGCAGTTATTGGGGCGGGGGCACAGATACGCAGTATTTT. Translating it yields CASSYWGGGTDTQYF.

Only a few counts were recorded for this clonotype. The chain has TRBV9 and TRBJ1-2; possibly TRBD1 for D (5 bases). V lost 3 bases, J lost 5 bases, and 17 bases lay in between. Germline V gene sequence: CDR1 SGDLS, CDR2 YYNGEE. CDR3 length: 15 residues. This CDR3 is CASSEQTGGAYGYTF. CDR3 nucleotide sequence: TGTGCCAGCAGCGAGCAAACCGGGGGAGCTTATGGCTACACCTTC.

V gene TRBV13 combines with J gene TRBJ2-7; maybe TRBD2 (5 bases). The V and J ends lost 3 bases and 6 bases respectively, with 18 bases between them. The CDR3 has 15 residues. The germline CDR1 and CDR2 sequences are PRHDT and FYEKMQ (reference sequence). This CDR3 is CASSFRPGGTSEQYF. The CDR3 DNA is TGTGCCAGCAGCTTTCGCCCAGGTGGCACTAGCGAGCAGTACTTC.

In its sample, this clonotype was seen a few times. The gene calls are TRBV29-1 and TRBJ1-2, with TRBD1 matching 7 bases. V lost 7 bases, J lost 2 bases, and 4 bases stayed unmatched. Germline CDR1 is SQVTM and CDR2 is ANQGSEA. The CDR3 runs to 12 residues. This CDR3 reads CSGQGINYGYTF. In DNA form, the CDR3 reads TGCAGCGGACAGGGAATAAACTATGGCTACACCTTC. Full variable domain (outside the CDR3, taken from reference TRBV29-1 and TRBJ1-2): SAVISQKPSRDICQRGTSLTIQCQVDSQVTMMFWYRQQPGQSLTLIATANQGSEATYESGFVIDKFPISRPNLTFSTLTVSNMSPEDSSIYLCSGQGINYGYTFGSGTRLTVV.

This clonotype was observed a handful of times. The V call is TRBV3-1, the J call TRBJ2-5, with TRBD1 matching over 9 bases. CDR3 size: 14 residues. The germline V gene encodes CDR1 LGHDT and CDR2 YNNKEL (reference sequence). V was pared by 3 bases and J by 4 bases, with 3 bases of the junction left unmatched. CDR3 in DNA: TGTGCCAGCAGCCAGGGGACAGGGCGAGAGACCCAGTACTTC. This sequence encodes CASSQGTGRETQYF.

This clonotype was counted a few times. The J gene is TRBJ2-3, the V gene TRBV7-8, with a possible D match to TRBD2 (7 bases). Germline-derived CDR1 and CDR2 are SGHVS and FQNEAQ. Trimming took off 3 bases at V and 2 bases at J, with 18 bases between the two ends. The CDR3 contains 17 residues. For the CDR3, the DNA is TGTGCCAGCAGCTTCGTAGCCGGGGGGCCCTCCACAGATACGCAGTATTTT. It yields the protein CASSFVAGGPSTDTQYF.

V usage is TRBV20-1 and J usage is TRBJ2-3; a possible D gene is TRBD2 (6 bases). The ends were cut back, 1 base at V and 0 bases at J, with 11 bases in the middle. The V gene's germline CDR1 is DFQATT and CDR2 SNEGSKA (reference sequence). The CDR3 runs 15 residues. The CDR3 sequence is CSARAPGASTDTQYF. CDR3 in DNA: TGCAGTGCTAGAGCACCGGGAGCTAGCACAGATACGCAGTATTTT.

The gene calls are TRBV28 and TRBJ1-5, with D possibly being TRBD1 (6 bases). The CDR3 consists of 15 residues. Germline CDR1 is MDHEN and CDR2 is SYDVKM. Trimming removed 10 bases at V and 5 bases at J, with 21 bases between. The CDR3 reads CATLDSPPWDQPQHF. The CDR3 coding sequence is TGTGCCACCCTGGACAGTCCACCGTGGGATCAGCCCCAGCATTTT.

This sequence joins TRBV28 and TRBJ2-3, with D perhaps TRBD2 (5 bases). The CDR3 covers 16 residues. V lost 6 bases, J lost 3 bases, and 19 bases lay in between. Germline V lookup: CDR1 MDHEN, CDR2 SYDVKM. The CDR3 DNA is TGTGCCAGCAGCCCCTCTGGGCGAGGGAAGACAGATACGCAGTATTTT. Residues: CASSPSGRGKTDTQYF.

The V call is TRBV2, the J call TRBJ2-2; TRBD2 aligns across 15 bases. CDR3 length equals 15 residues. V was clipped by 8 bases and J by 5 bases; unmatched bases: 3. The V gene's germline CDR1 is SNHLY and CDR2 FYNNEI. The CDR3 nucleotides read TGTGCCAGCCGAGGGACTAGCGGGAGGACCGGGGAGCTGTTTTTT. It is translated as CASRGTSGRTGELFF.

V is TRBV29-1 and J is TRBJ2-1; D not resolved. Deletions cut 4 bases from V and 0 bases from J, with 10 bases between. The CDR3 is 14 amino acids. Germline CDR1 and CDR2: SQVTM and ANQGSEA. The CDR3 reads CSVAGYGSYNEQFF. The CDR3 DNA is TGCAGCGTTGCGGGTTATGGCTCCTACAATGAGCAGTTCTTC.

The gene calls are TRBV9 and TRBJ2-7, with D possibly matching TRBD1 (5 bases). The CDR3 is 14 residues long. Germline V gives CDR1 SGDLS, CDR2 YYNGEE. The V end was cut by 0 bases, the J end by 3 bases, with 10 bases between. The DNA for the CDR3 is TGTGCCAGCAGCGTAGGACAGATAAACTACGAGCAGTACTTC. Translating it yields CASSVGQINYEQYF.

This clonotype showed up just a few times. This chain uses TRBV20-1 with TRBJ2-4; the D is unclear. This CDR3 has 13 residues. Germline V lookup: CDR1 DFQATT, CDR2 SNEGSKA (reference sequence). Trimming pared 0 bases from V and 6 bases from J, leaving 9 bases between. Here the CDR3 reads CSARDATGNIQYF. The CDR3 nucleotides read TGCAGTGCTAGAGATGCGACGGGAAACATTCAGTACTTC.

Many counts were recorded for this clonotype. The chain combines TRBV29-1 with TRBJ2-4, with D tentatively TRBD2 (6 bases). V was cut by 6 bases and J by 1 base, with 10 bases left in between. Germline CDR1 is SQVTM and CDR2 is ANQGSEA. CDR3 length: 13 residues. The CDR3 region has the DNA TGCAGCGTAGGAGGGAGGGCCAAAAACATTCAGTACTTC. This translates into CSVGGRAKNIQYF.

The chain's CDR3 is CASSPTGTNSPPFF. The CDR3 DNA is TGTGCCAGCTCACCGACCGGGACAAACTCCCCTCCTTTCTTT. The rearrangement uses TRBV18 and TRBJ1-1, with D perhaps matching TRBD1 (6 bases). Germline lookup yields CDR1 KGHSH and CDR2 LQKENI. The V gene lost 3 bases and the J gene lost 12 bases, with 20 bases spanning the gap. The CDR3 loop spans 14 amino acids.

The J gene is TRBJ2-7, the V gene TRBV3-1; D is unclear. The CDR3 runs 11 residues. V was shortened by 1 base and J by 8 bases, with 6 bases between the two germline ends. Germline CDR1 is LGHDT and CDR2 is YNNKEL (reference sequence). The CDR3 loop reads CASSQASKQYF. CDR3 bases: TGTGCCAGCAGCCAAGCCAGCAAGCAGTACTTC.

This clonotype was counted only a few times. The V gene is TRBV6-1, the J gene TRBJ2-5, with 7 positions matching TRBD1. The CDR3 contains 15 residues. In germline, CDR1 is MNHNS, CDR2 SASEGT. V shed 6 bases, J shed 5 bases, and the junction held 12 bases outside the gene matches. The CDR3 loop reads CASSPYRGEQETQYF. Written as DNA, the CDR3 is TGTGCCAGCAGCCCCTACAGGGGCGAGCAGGAGACCCAGTACTTC.

The chain employs TRBV27 and TRBJ2-1, with 14 bases that match TRBD2. Germline-derived CDR1 and CDR2 are MNHEY and SMNVEV (reference sequence). This CDR3 contains 15 residues. Trimming at V came to 5 bases and at J to 10 bases, leaving 7 bases not matched to a gene. The CDR3 here is CASSLRLAGGLEQFF. For the CDR3, the DNA is TGTGCCAGCAGTCTCCGACTAGCGGGGGGGCTCGAGCAGTTCTTC.